This T cell receptor beta chain comes out of a study of shared clonotypes between healthy human individuals. Study-wide points: Around 5% was the fraction of naive CD4 clonotypes found shared across a few donors.

This table comes from immunoSEQ multiplex PCR, and its TCRdb copy is limited to in-frame clones, with some not included. The sample consists of about 1.1 million clones, approximately 78% of them appearing once. Comments on this clone: Its antigen is not known.

Germline values: CDR1 MNHNS, CDR2 SASEGT. The CDR3 loop spans 14 amino acids. J gave up 4 bases and V 6 bases, and 8 bases lay outside the gene matches. Nashville, Tennessee was home to all donors, who were Caucasian adults. The investigators split CD4+ cells into a CD45RA+ naive subset and a CD45RA-negative memory subset. V and J are TRBV6-1 and TRBJ1-2; 7 bases line up with TRBD1. The sequenced material came from memory CD4+ T cells from PBMCs. This sample's subset: CD45RA-negative fraction. The sequence derives from a man aged 18-30 years in good health. Some clones in this sample may be carry-over from other donors' samples. The CDR3 nucleotides read TGTGCCAGCAGCTTTGGGGGGACAGCCTATGGCTACACCTTC. Encoded protein: CASSFGGTAYGYTF.